The present entry profiles one T cell receptor beta chain with its context. These data originate in a study of T cell changes during pregnancy in multiple sclerosis. Germline trimming cut 3 bases from V and 7 bases from J; bases unmatched to any gene: 5. CDR3 length: 13 residues. From germline, CDR1 is GTSNPN and CDR2 SVGIG (reference sequence). TCRdb's table, derived via immunoSEQ multiplex PCR, lists solely in-frame clones and lacks some. The sample yields tens of thousands of clones, roughly 92% seen once. The sample consisted of CD4+ T cells from peripheral blood mononuclear cells, taken before pregnancy. The origin of this receptor is a female donor with multiple sclerosis, enrolled in a pregnancy study. The V and J genes are TRBV30 and TRBJ1-4; 7 nucleotides match TRBD1. CDR3 loop: CAWSRGFIEKLFF. In DNA, the CDR3 is TGTGCCTGGAGCAGGGGGTTTATTGAAAAACTGTTTTTT.